This entry lists 2 T cell receptor beta chains sequenced from one sample in a study of cytomegalovirus exposure and HLA in healthy donors (dated by TCRdb to between 2016 and 2019). Receptor amplification or capture employed the immunoSEQ multiplex PCR assay. A mixture of 60 forward primers for TCR Vbeta segments and 13 reverse primers for TCR Jbeta segments was used in the multiplex PCR. This is the immuneACCESS table as TCRdb keeps it, with only in-frame sequences that have V and J called. A part of the clones is gone; compared with another copy, unresolved V genes explain less than half, and the rest is unexplained. Counted in this sample were about 260,000 clones; under 80% of them appeared once. The ten largest clonotypes hold around 2.3% of the sample. Specimen: PBMCs. The origin of the receptors is a female donor in good health and CMV-seronegative.

The gene calls are TRBV7-2 and TRBJ2-5, with TRBD2 matching over 10 bases. Losses at the gene ends were 1 base for V and 2 bases for J; bases not matched to a gene: 4. Germline V gene sequence: CDR1 SGHTA, CDR2 FQGNSA. The CDR3 has 16 residues. CDR3 DNA: TGTGCCAGCAGCTTAGTAGCGGGGGGAATTCAAGAGACCCAGTACTTC. Translating it yields CASSLVAGGIQETQYF.

The J gene is TRBJ2-2, the V gene TRBV10-3; 13 bases are a match to TRBD2. Unmatched junction bases numbered 2, after V lost 4 bases and J lost 6 bases. Germline CDR1 is ENHRY and CDR2 is SYGVKD. CDR3 size: 15 residues. This CDR3 is CAISGLAGGAGELFF. Written as DNA, the CDR3 is TGTGCCATCAGTGGACTAGCGGGAGGTGCCGGGGAGCTGTTTTTT.